The source of this T cell receptor (beta chain) is a study of T cells in Graves' hyperthyroidism and ophthalmopathy. General observations from the study: Blood also carried most thyroid clonotypes expanded above 0.001.

The CDR3 consists of 14 residues. Germline V CDR1 and CDR2: SGHDN, FVKESK. V lost 4 bases and J 2 bases, leaving 12 bases between the germline ends. Each diagnosis was grounded in clinical symptoms, serum thyroxine and TRAb, thyroid ultrasound, and orbital computed tomography. Isolation of PBMCs was performed on 10 ml fresh peripheral blood. RNA transcripts yielded amplified TCR beta CDR3 regions. RT-PCR in the first round (using the HTBI primer set) targeted the TCR CDR3. TCRdb reprocessed the multiplex PCR reads via MiXCR and lists one record per CDR3 protein. In the table there are around 520,000 distinct CDR3 sequences, less than 15% of which are singletons. This clonotype was found many times. Its antigen is not known.

The source is a woman aged 40 to 50 with Graves' hyperthyroidism. The specimen was blood. The chain uses TRBV14 and TRBJ2-7, with a possible D match to TRBD2 (5 bases). For the CDR3, the DNA is TGTGCCAGCAGCCGAGCCCGGGAAGCCTACGAGCAGTACTTC. Encoded protein: CASSRAREAYEQYF.